Below are 21 T cell receptor beta chains sequenced from a single sample in a study of shared T cell receptors in the human thymus (TCRdb year 2021). The library relied on the immunoSEQ multiplex PCR assay. TCRdb re-hosts the immuneACCESS table, in-frame sequences only. Its copies lack some clones; in the studies checked, an unresolved V gene accounts for under half of them, and the cause for the rest is not known. Here the sample has roughly 700,000 clones; more than 75% occur a single time. The ten largest clones represent about 0.01% of the sample. Separately, the same data were catalogued under a study of human thymus T cells.

Material: thymocytes. The origin of the receptors is a boy less than two years old with a congenital heart defect. Donor details come from another sample of the same person, matched by shared clones.

This rearrangement joins TRBV11-1 to TRBJ2-7; no definite D call. The germline CDR1 and CDR2 sequences are SGHAT and FQDESV (reference sequence). CDR3 length: 14 residues. V was trimmed by 1 base and J by 2 bases, leaving 9 bases between them. CDR3 coding DNA: TGTGCCAGCAGCTTAGTGGAGATCCCCTACGAGCAGTACTTC. This encodes CASSLVEIPYEQYF.

This chain connects TRBV5-1 to TRBJ2-3; 13 bases match TRBD2. This CDR3 region has 18 residues. Germline CDR1 reads SGHRS; CDR2 reads YFSETQ. Trimming cost V 4 bases and J 2 bases; bases outside gene matches: 10. The CDR3 nucleotides are TGCGCCAGCAGCCCCGAGGGACTAGCGGGACCCCCCACAGATACGCAGTATTTT. This encodes CASSPEGLAGPPTDTQYF.

The sample holds a few counts of this clone. The chain employs TRBV5-1 and TRBJ2-1; 11 bases are a match to TRBD2. This CDR3 region has 16 residues. V lost 4 bases and J lost 6; bases outside the gene matches: 9. Germline assignment: CDR1 SGHRS and CDR2 YFSETQ. CDR3 in DNA: TGCGCCAGCAGCACATCCGGGACTAGCGGACCCAATGAGCAGTTCTTC. This codes for CASSTSGTSGPNEQFF.

As for this clone: Other nucleotide sequences from this sample produce the same CDR3. J is TRBJ2-7 and V is TRBV18, with D possibly TRBD2 on 6 matching bases. Trimming cost V 2 bases and J 2 bases, with 7 bases left between them. The CDR3 is 13 amino acids. Germline assignment: CDR1 KGHSH and CDR2 LQKENI. The CDR3 DNA sequence: TGTGCCAGCTCACCAGGGGGGACCTACGAGCAGTACTTC. Amino acid sequence: CASSPGGTYEQYF.

Points on this clone: The same CDR3 can be traced to other DNA sequences in this sample. The V gene is TRBV5-6, the J gene TRBJ1-1; tentatively, D is TRBD1 (5 bases). Germline CDR1 is SGHDT and CDR2 is YYEEEE. The ends were cut back, 0 bases at V and 1 base at J, with 7 bases in the middle. This CDR3 comprises 14 residues. The CDR3: CASSLAGQNTEAFF. CDR3 in DNA: TGTGCCAGCAGCTTGGCCGGACAGAACACTGAAGCTTTCTTT.

The table lists this clone with a count of one. The chain joins TRBV27 to TRBJ2-7; 7 bases map to TRBD1. After removal of 8 bases from V and 1 base from J, the junction contained 2 bases not matched to a gene. Germline loops: CDR1 MNHEY, CDR2 SMNVEV (reference sequence). The CDR3 consists of 12 residues. In nucleotides, the CDR3 is TGTGCCAGCTGGACAGGATCCTACGAGCAGTACTTC. The encoded protein is CASWTGSYEQYF.

The chain combines TRBV19 with TRBJ2-1, with 10 nucleotides matching TRBD2. From germline, CDR1 is LNHDA and CDR2 SQIVND (reference sequence). Unmatched junction bases numbered 12, after V lost 7 bases and J lost 6 bases. The CDR3 has 16 residues. CDR3 in amino acids: CASISRGLAGVNEQFF. CDR3 in DNA: TGTGCCAGTATCTCCCGCGGGCTAGCGGGAGTCAATGAGCAGTTCTTC.

Concerning this clone itself: One junction end does not reproduce the germline sequence, and a read error may be involved. Other DNA sequences in this sample translate to the same CDR3. This rearrangement joins TRBV4-3 to TRBJ2-7; 9 bases line up with TRBD2. The CDR3 is 15 residues long. CDR1 is LGHNA, CDR2 YSLEER, per germline. In nucleotides, the CDR3 is TGCGCCAGCAGTCAAGGGCGGGAGGGGTCCTACGAGCAGTACTTC. Amino acid sequence: CASSQGREGSYEQYF.

The chain recombines TRBV2 with TRBJ2-3, with no clear D. Deletions cut 3 bases from V and 4 bases from J, with 14 bases between. The CDR3 runs 15 residues. The germline V gene encodes CDR1 SNHLY and CDR2 FYNNEI. This chain's CDR3 is CASSEHSIVSDTQYF. The CDR3 DNA is TGTGCCAGCAGTGAGCACAGCATAGTGTCAGATACGCAGTATTTT.

The chain combines TRBV29-1 with TRBJ2-5; 11 nucleotides line up with TRBD2. V trimming: 3 bases; J trimming: 2 bases; junction bases outside the gene matches: 17. There are 19 residues in the CDR3. Per the germline V gene, CDR1 is SQVTM and CDR2 is ANQGSEA. CDR3 loop: CSVDRGGSPGTSGQETQYF. The CDR3, as DNA: TGCAGCGTTGATCGTGGAGGGTCCCCCGGGACTAGCGGACAAGAGACCCAGTACTTC.

This chain links TRBV19 with TRBJ2-7; TRBD2 is a possible D gene (6 bases). This CDR3 comprises 14 residues. The V gene's germline CDR1 is LNHDA and CDR2 SQIVND (reference sequence). Trimming pared 5 bases from V and 5 bases from J, leaving 16 bases between. The CDR3 sequence: CASSADSGSDEQYF. The CDR3 nucleotides read TGTGCCAGTAGTGCTGACTCCGGGAGTGACGAGCAGTACTTC.

The rearrangement joins TRBV5-6 to TRBJ2-3, with a possible D match to TRBD2 (6 bases). Trimming removed 0 bases from V and 4 bases from J, with 9 bases in between. The CDR3 sequence is 14 residues long. CDR1 SGHDT and CDR2 YYEEEE come from the germline V gene. CDR3 bases: TGTGCCAGCAGCTTGGCCGGGACTTCAGATACGCAGTATTTT. Residues: CASSLAGTSDTQYF.

This sequence joins TRBV14 and TRBJ2-5, with 9 bases lining up with TRBD2. Germline-derived CDR1 and CDR2 are SGHDN and FVKESK. With V trimmed by 0 bases and J by 5 bases, 7 bases remained unmatched. This CDR3 has 16 amino acids. CDR3 DNA sequence: TGTGCCAGCAGCCAAGAGGGTAGCGGGAGTAGTGAGACCCAGTACTTC. It encodes CASSQEGSGSSETQYF.

This chain connects TRBV4-3 to TRBJ2-1; the match to TRBD2 covers 8 bases. The junction had 7 bases not matched to a gene; V was cut back by 1 base and J by 2 bases. CDR3 length equals 17 residues. Germline-derived CDR1 and CDR2 are LGHNA and YSLEER. In DNA form, the CDR3 reads TGCGCCAGCAGCCAAGGGGCGACTAGCGTGACCTACAATGAGCAGTTCTTC. Protein: CASSQGATSVTYNEQFF.

The V gene is TRBV4-3, the J gene TRBJ2-3; TRBD2 might be the D (6 bases). The germline V gene encodes CDR1 LGHNA and CDR2 YSLEER. The CDR3 consists of 17 residues. V gave up 1 base and J gave up 3 bases, with 17 bases separating them. The CDR3 DNA reads TGCGCCAGCAGCCAAGTAATTCCCGTTGGGAGGACAGATACGCAGTATTTT. Amino acid sequence: CASSQVIPVGRTDTQYF.

J is TRBJ2-1 and V is TRBV2; 9 positions match TRBD2. Per the germline V gene, CDR1 is SNHLY and CDR2 is FYNNEI. The CDR3 contains 16 residues. With 6 bases clipped from V and 0 bases from J, the junction kept 6 bases outside the gene matches. The CDR3 coding sequence is TGTGCCAGCAGCGGCCTAGCGGGGAGCTCCTACAATGAGCAGTTCTTC. Amino acids: CASSGLAGSSYNEQFF.

The chain joins TRBV2 to TRBJ2-7; no reliable D call. CDR3 length: 14 residues. Trimming shortened V by 1 base and J by 3 bases, and 10 bases separated the two germline ends. Germline CDR1 reads SNHLY; CDR2 reads FYNNEI. The chain's CDR3 is CASSEVRINYEQYF. For the CDR3, the DNA is TGTGCCAGCAGTGAAGTCAGGATAAACTACGAGCAGTACTTC.

This rearrangement joins TRBV5-6 to TRBJ1-1, with 8 bases matching TRBD1. Looked up from germline, CDR1 is SGHDT and CDR2 is YYEEEE. Trimming took 3 bases from V and 5 from J; bases not matched to a gene: 12. This CDR3 is built from 16 residues. CDR3 sequence reads: CASSSITDRDGTEAFF. In DNA, the CDR3 is TGTGCCAGCAGCTCAATCACGGACAGGGATGGTACTGAAGCTTTCTTT.

This clone was seen more than once but under ten times. V is TRBV5-6 and J is TRBJ1-1; D unresolved. V lost 0 bases and J 8 bases, leaving 20 bases between the germline ends. CDR3 length: 16 residues. CDR1 is SGHDT and CDR2 is YYEEEE in the germline V gene. CDR3 coding DNA: TGTGCCAGCAGCTTGGGCCCAATACCTCCAACCTACGAAGCTTTCTTT. Translated, it gives CASSLGPIPPTYEAFF.

The V gene is TRBV4-1, the J gene TRBJ2-7, with 7 bases identical to TRBD2. Germline V gives CDR1 MGHRA, CDR2 YSYEKL. The CDR3 totals 16 residues. The V and J ends lost 0 bases and 4 bases, in that order; junction bases with no gene match: 9. The CDR3 DNA reads TGCGCCAGCAGCCAAGAATATGGGGGAGGGGCGTACGAGCAGTACTTC. It encodes CASSQEYGGGAYEQYF.

The genes are TRBV11-2 and TRBJ2-1; 7 bases fit TRBD2. The V segment lost 5 bases and the J segment 0 bases; nucleotides outside the gene matches: 7. CDR3 size: 16 residues. CDR1 is SGHAT and CDR2 is FQNNGV in the germline V gene. CDR3 region: CASSLSGPSSYNEQFF. The CDR3 DNA reads TGTGCCAGCAGCCTTAGCGGGCCCAGCTCCTACAATGAGCAGTTCTTC.